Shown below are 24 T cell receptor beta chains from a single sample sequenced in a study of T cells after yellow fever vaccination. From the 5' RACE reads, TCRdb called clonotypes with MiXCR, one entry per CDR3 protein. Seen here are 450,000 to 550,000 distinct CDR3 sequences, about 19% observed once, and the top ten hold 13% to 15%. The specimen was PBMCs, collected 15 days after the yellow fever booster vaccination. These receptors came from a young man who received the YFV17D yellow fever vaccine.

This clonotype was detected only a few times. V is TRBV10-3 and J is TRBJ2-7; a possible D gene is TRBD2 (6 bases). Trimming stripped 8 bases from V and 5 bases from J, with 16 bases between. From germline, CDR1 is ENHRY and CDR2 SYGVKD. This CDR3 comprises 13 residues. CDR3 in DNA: TGTGCCATCGGAGGGACGGCTCCCAACGAGCAGTACTTC. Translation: CAIGGTAPNEQYF.

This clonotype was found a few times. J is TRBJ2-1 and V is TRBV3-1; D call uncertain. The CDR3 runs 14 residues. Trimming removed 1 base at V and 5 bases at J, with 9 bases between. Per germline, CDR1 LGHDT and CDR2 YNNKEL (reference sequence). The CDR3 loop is CASSQGLPHNEQFF. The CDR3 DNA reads TGTGCCAGCAGCCAAGGTCTACCGCACAATGAGCAGTTCTTC.

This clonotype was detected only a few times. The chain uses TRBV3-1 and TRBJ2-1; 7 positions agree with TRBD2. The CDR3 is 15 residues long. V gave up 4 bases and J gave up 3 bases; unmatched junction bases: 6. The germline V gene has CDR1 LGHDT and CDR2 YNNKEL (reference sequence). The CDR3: CASSLGRENYNEQFF. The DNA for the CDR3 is TGTGCCAGCAGCCTAGGGCGGGAGAACTACAATGAGCAGTTCTTC.

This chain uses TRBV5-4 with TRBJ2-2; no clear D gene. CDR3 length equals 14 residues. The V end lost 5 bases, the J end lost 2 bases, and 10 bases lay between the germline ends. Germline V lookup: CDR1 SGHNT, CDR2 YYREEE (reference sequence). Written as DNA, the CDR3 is TGTGCCAGCAGTACCGCAATAAACACCGGGGAGCTGTTTTTT. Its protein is CASSTAINTGELFF. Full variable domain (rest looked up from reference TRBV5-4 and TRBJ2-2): ETGVTQSPTHLIKTRGQQVTLRCSSQSGHNTVSWYQQALGQGPQFIFQYYREEENGRGNFPPRFSGLQFPNYSSELNVNALELDDSALYLCASSTAINTGELFFGEGSRLTVL.

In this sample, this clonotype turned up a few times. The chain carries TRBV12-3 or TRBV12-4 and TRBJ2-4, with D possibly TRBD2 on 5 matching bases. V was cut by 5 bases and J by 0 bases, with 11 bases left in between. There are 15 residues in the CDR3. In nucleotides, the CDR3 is TGTGCCAGCAGTCCCGGACGGGGAGCCAAAAACATTCAGTACTTC. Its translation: CASSPGRGAKNIQYF.

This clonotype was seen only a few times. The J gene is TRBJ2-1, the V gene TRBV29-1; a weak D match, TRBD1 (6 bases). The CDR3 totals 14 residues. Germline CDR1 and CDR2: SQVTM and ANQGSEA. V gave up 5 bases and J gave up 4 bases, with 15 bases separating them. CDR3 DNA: TGCAGCGTTTCGGGACACCTGGGGTACAATGAGCAGTTCTTC. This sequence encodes CSVSGHLGYNEQFF.

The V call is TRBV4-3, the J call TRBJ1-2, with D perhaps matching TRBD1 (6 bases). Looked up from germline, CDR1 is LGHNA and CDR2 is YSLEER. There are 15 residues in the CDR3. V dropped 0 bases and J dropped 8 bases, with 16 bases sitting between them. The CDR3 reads CASSQEGGQGRGYTF. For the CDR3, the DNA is TGCGCCAGCAGCCAAGAAGGAGGGCAGGGGCGAGGCTACACCTTC.

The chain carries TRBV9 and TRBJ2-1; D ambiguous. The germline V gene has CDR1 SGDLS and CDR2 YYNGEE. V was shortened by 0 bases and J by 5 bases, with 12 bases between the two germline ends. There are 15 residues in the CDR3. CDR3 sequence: CASSVVETRDNEQFF. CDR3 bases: TGTGCCAGCAGCGTAGTGGAAACTCGGGACAATGAGCAGTTCTTC.

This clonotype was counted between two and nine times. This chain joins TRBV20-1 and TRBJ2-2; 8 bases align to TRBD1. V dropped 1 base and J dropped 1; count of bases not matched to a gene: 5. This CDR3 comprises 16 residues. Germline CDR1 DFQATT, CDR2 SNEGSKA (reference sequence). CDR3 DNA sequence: TGCAGTGCTAGAGGCGAGACAGGGGAGAACACCGGGGAGCTGTTTTTT. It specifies CSARGETGENTGELFF.

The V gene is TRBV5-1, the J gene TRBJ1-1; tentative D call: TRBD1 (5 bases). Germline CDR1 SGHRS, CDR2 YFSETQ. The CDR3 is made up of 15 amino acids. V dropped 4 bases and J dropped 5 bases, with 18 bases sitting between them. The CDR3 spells CASSAGTPGGTEAFF. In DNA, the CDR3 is TGCGCCAGCAGCGCCGGGACTCCAGGAGGGACTGAAGCTTTCTTT.

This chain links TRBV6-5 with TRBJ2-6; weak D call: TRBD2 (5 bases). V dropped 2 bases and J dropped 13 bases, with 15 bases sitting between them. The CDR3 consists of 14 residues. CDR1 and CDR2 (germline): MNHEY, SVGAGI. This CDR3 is CASSYQRAGWVLTF. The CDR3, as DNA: TGTGCCAGCAGTTACCAGAGGGCCGGGTGGGTCCTGACTTTC.

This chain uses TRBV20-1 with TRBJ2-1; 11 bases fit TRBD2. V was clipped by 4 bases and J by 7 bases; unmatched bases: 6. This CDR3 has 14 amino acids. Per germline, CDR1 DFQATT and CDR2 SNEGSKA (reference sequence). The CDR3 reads CSAILSGRANEQFF. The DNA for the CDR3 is TGCAGTGCTATACTTAGCGGGAGGGCTAATGAGCAGTTCTTC.

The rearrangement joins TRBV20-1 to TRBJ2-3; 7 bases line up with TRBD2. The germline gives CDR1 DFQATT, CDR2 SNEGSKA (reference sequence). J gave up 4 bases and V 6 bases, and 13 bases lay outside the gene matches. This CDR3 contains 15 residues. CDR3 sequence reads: CSANLVGLRADTQYF. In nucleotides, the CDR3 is TGCAGTGCCAACCTCGTGGGACTAAGGGCAGATACGCAGTATTTT.

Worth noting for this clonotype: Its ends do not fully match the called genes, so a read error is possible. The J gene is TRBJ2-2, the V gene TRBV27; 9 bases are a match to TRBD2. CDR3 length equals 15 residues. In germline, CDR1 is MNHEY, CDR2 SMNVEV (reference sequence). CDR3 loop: CATRKREVRTGELLF. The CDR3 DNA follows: TGTGCCACCCGGAAGCGGGAGGTTAGAACCGGGGAGCTGTTATTT.

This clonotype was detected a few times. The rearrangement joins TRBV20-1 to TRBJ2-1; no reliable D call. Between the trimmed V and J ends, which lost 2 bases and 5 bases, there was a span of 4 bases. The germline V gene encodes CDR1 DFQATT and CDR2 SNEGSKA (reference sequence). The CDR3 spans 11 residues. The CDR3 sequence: CSARYDNEQFF. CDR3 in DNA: TGCAGTGCTAGATATGACAATGAGCAGTTCTTC.

CDR3 sequence: CAWSYQPGAGNQPQHF. The CDR3 DNA follows: TGTGCCTGGAGTTACCAGCCGGGGGCAGGCAATCAGCCCCAGCATTTT. The chain employs TRBV30 and TRBJ1-5; possible D gene TRBD1, 6 bases. The CDR3 length is 16 residues. Germline loops: CDR1 GTSNPN, CDR2 SVGIG (reference sequence). Trimming took off 2 bases at V and 2 bases at J, with 16 bases between the two ends.

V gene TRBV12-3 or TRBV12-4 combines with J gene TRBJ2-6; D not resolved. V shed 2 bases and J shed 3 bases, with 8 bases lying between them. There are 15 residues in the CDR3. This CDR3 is CASSLSSRGANVLTF. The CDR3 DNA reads TGTGCCAGCAGTTTAAGTAGTCGTGGGGCCAACGTCCTGACTTTC.

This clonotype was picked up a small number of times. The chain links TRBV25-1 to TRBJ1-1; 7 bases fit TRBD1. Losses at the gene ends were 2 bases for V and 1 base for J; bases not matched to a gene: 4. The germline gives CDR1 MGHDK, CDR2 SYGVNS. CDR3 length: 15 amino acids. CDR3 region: CASSEGTDPNTEAFF. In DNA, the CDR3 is TGTGCCAGCAGTGAAGGGACAGATCCGAACACTGAAGCTTTCTTT.

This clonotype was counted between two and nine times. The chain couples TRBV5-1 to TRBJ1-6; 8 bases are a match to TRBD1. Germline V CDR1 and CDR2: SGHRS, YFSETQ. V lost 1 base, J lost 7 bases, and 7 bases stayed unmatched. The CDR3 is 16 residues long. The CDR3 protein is CASSLLLTGENSPLHF. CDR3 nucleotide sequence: TGCGCCAGCAGCTTGTTACTGACAGGGGAGAATTCACCCCTCCACTTT.

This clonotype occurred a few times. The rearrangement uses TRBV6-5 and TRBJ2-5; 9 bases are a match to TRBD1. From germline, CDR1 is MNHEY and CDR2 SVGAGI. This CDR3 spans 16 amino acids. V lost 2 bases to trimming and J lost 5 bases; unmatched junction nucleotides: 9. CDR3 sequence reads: CASSYTLQGAGETQYF. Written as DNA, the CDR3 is TGTGCCAGCAGTTACACCCTACAGGGGGCGGGGGAGACCCAGTACTTC.

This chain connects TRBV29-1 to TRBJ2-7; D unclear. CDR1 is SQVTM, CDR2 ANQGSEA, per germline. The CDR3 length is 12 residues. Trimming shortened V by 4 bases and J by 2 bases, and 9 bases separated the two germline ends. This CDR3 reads CSVVSNTYEQYF. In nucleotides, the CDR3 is TGCAGCGTTGTCTCCAATACCTACGAGCAGTACTTC.

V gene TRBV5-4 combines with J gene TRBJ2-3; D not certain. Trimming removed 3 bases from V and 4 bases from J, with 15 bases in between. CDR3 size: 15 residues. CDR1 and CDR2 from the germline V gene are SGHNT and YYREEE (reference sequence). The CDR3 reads CASSSRWRPADTQYF. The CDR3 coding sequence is TGTGCCAGCAGCTCCCGGTGGAGACCGGCAGATACGCAGTATTTT.

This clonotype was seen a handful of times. The CDR3 sequence: CASSLGGTGGQPQHF. CDR3 bases: TGTGCCAGCAGTTTAGGAGGGACAGGCGGCCAGCCCCAGCATTTT. The V gene is TRBV12-3 or TRBV12-4, the J gene TRBJ1-5, with TRBD1 matching over 8 bases. The CDR3 sequence is 15 residues long. Trimming cost V 1 base and J 7 bases; bases outside gene matches: 6.

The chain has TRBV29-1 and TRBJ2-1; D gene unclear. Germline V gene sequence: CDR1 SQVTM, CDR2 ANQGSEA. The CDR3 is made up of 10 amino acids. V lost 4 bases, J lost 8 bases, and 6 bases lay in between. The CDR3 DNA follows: TGCAGCGTTGTTCGGGATGAGCAGTTCTTC. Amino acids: CSVVRDEQFF.